This T cell receptor (beta chain) appears in the sequencing data of a study of read filtering for tumor transcriptome and immune sequencing. Study at large: Mean patient age was approximately 66 years, range roughly 45 to 85; 16 to 20 male, 14 female. By R-ISS, stages I, II and III held roughly 8, 16 and 7 patients.

This clonotype was found many times. As yet, its antigen is unknown. Sampling of bone marrow took place during active disease in every patient. Per germline, CDR1 SGHVS and CDR2 FQNEAQ. CDR3 length: 15 residues. Trimming took 5 bases from V and 4 from J, leaving 16 bases between them. General study findings and limits: Dropping single-read clonotypes raised IR-seq and RNA-seq shared-clonotype correlation.

From about 400 ng of RNA, a library with molecular barcoded alpha/delta and beta/gamma adaptors was made. Using its own MiXCR run on the reads, TCRdb lists one record per CDR3 protein. The table shows 100,000 to 150,000 distinct CDR3 sequences, with about an eighth occurring only once. Input material: a population of CD138-negative cells sorted from bone marrow. The TCR sequence derives from a donor at least 40 years old with multiple myeloma. The chain is built from TRBV7-8 and TRBJ2-3, with D unresolved. CDR3 amino acids: CASSLESLISDTQYF. CDR3 coding DNA: TGTGCCAGCAGCCTAGAATCCCTTATTTCAGATACGCAGTATTTT.